This section outlines one T cell receptor beta chain sequence together with its context. Its antigen is unknown. This sample was taken from a study of cytomegalovirus exposure and HLA in healthy donors. Overall study results and limits: It was confirmed in vitro that three of the CMV-associated chains were specific for CMV antigens. The finding came from a later analysis; first-cohort TCR clusters tended to co-occur in the roughly 120 validation repertoires. Researchers catalogued over 150 TCR beta chains as cytomegalovirus-associated.

Sequencing was performed with immunoSEQ multiplex PCR; in TCRdb, only in-frame clones are kept and a portion is missing. The sample includes roughly 120,000 clones, approximately 94% of them seen just once. It was the approximately 110-subject validation cohort, separate from the approximately 620-subject first cohort, to which the donors belonged. The sample taken for sequencing was PBMCs. This receptor was obtained from a woman aged 18-29 years in good health and CMV-seronegative.

CDR3 nucleotide sequence: TGTGCCAGCAGTTACGAGGGGGCACGTCAGCCCCAGCATTTT. As protein: CASSYEGARQPQHF. The rearrangement joins TRBV2 to TRBJ1-5; 7 bases match TRBD1. Trimming cost V 5 bases and J 6 bases; bases outside gene matches: 7. The V gene's germline CDR1 is SNHLY and CDR2 FYNNEI. This CDR3 region has 14 residues.